Following are 6 T cell receptor beta chains from one sample sequenced in a study of regulatory T cells in long-lasting Graves disease. Time point indicated: newly diagnosed GD, antithyroid drugs for less than 3 months. Extracted RNA from PBMCs served as the source of the TCR library. Investigators prepared the TCR beta libraries by applying iRepertoire HTBI primers and Arm-PCR of CDR3 regions. TCRdb re-called the multiplex PCR reads with MiXCR, one entry per CDR3 protein. Of about 620,000 distinct CDR3 sequences listed, 16% are singletons. This same sample was also taken into another study, of T cells in Graves' hyperthyroidism and ophthalmopathy.

Sequencing used peripheral blood mononuclear cells (PBMCs), obtained at new diagnosis, from a patient treated with antithyroid drugs. These receptors originate from a woman aged 25 to 45 with Graves disease.

This clonotype was recorded at least ten times. The chain carries TRBV2 and TRBJ1-1; the D is unclear. The CDR3 spans 14 residues. The germline V and J ends were trimmed by 10 bases and 1 base, with 16 bases remaining between them. The germline CDR1 and CDR2 sequences are SNHLY and FYNNEI. CDR3 DNA: TGTGCCACCACACCAGAATTTTCGAACACTGAAGCTTTCTTT. This translates into CATTPEFSNTEAFF. Full variable domain (outside the CDR3, taken from reference TRBV2 and TRBJ1-1): EPEVTQTPSHQVTQMGQEVILRCVPISNHLYFYWYRQILGQKVEFLVSFYNNEISEKSEIFDDQFSVERPDGSNFTLKIRSTKLEDSAMYFCATTPEFSNTEAFFGQGTRLTVV.

The gene calls are TRBV15 and TRBJ1-6, with no clear D. CDR3 length: 12 amino acids. Germline CDR1 and CDR2: LNHNV and YYDKDF (reference sequence). V was pared by 0 bases and J by 10 bases, with 4 bases between. CDR3: CATSRDTSPLHF. CDR3 sequence (DNA): TGTGCCACCAGCAGAGATACATCACCCCTCCACTTT.

This clonotype has ten or more counts. This rearrangement joins TRBV28 to TRBJ2-1; 11 bases are a match to TRBD2. Germline V gene lookup returns CDR1 MDHEN and CDR2 SYDVKM. Trimming at V came to 6 bases and at J to 9 bases, leaving 10 bases not matched to a gene. The length of the CDR3 is 15 residues. CDR3 coding DNA: TGTGCCAGCAGGAACCCGGGACTAGCGGTACCTGAGCAGTTCTTC. It codes for CASRNPGLAVPEQFF. The full variable domain, its missing parts supplied by reference TRBV28 and TRBJ2-1, is DVKVTQSSRYLVKRTGEKVFLECVQDMDHENMFWYRQDPGLGLRLIYFSYDVKMKEKGDIPEGYSVSREKKERFSLILESASTNQTSMYLCASRNPGLAVPEQFFGPGTRLTVL.

This clonotype came up many times. The chain combines TRBV7-3 with TRBJ2-3; the D gene is possibly TRBD2 (6 bases). The CDR3 extends over 14 amino acids. With 4 bases removed from V and 2 bases from J, the gap between germline ends came to 10 bases. From germline, CDR1 is SGHTA and CDR2 FQGTGA. The CDR3 here is CASSSGLYTDTQYF. CDR3 bases: TGTGCCAGCAGCTCGGGACTCTACACAGATACGCAGTATTTT.

This clonotype showed up many times. The CDR3 spells CASSQAWSNEQFF. CDR3 nucleotide sequence: TGTGCCAGCAGCCAAGCATGGTCCAATGAGCAGTTCTTC. V usage is TRBV3-1 and J usage is TRBJ2-1; no clear D gene. The germline V and J ends were trimmed by 1 base and 6 bases, with 7 bases remaining between them. Germline CDR1 is LGHDT and CDR2 is YNNKEL (reference sequence). The CDR3 length is 13 residues.

As concerns this clonotype: A much larger clone differs by one base, so this may be a read error. The rearrangement uses TRBV3-1 and TRBJ1-4, with TRBD1 as a possible D gene (5 bases). This CDR3 is built from 14 residues. Germline lookup yields CDR1 LGHDT and CDR2 YNNKEL (reference sequence). CDR3 region: CASSFGTRGEELFF. CDR3 in DNA: TGTGCCAGCAGCTTCGGGACTCGTGGTGAAGAACTGTTTTTT.